The 5 T cell receptor beta chains below were found in one sample sequenced in a study of T cell clusters in autoimmune cytopenias. Each sample's input was about 250 ng genomic DNA, some 38,000 genome equivalents. One tube held mixed TRB-A and TRB-B primer pools for touch-down PCR. TCRdb re-called the multiplex PCR reads and gives one entry per CDR3 protein, without DNA. The sample data list about 4,100 distinct CDR3 sequences. The same data also contributed to another study, on T cell repertoires in aging, cancer and after chemotherapy.

Sequencing was carried out using peripheral blood. The receptors originated from a human donor in good health.

The chain uses TRBV9 and TRBJ2-1; the TRBD2 assignment by TCRdb is unverifiable without DNA. This CDR3 has 16 amino acids. CDR1 SGDLS and CDR2 YYNGEE come from the germline V gene. The CDR3 protein is CASSARSSGTYNEQFF.

V and J are TRBV18 and TRBJ1-6. The CDR3 length is 14 residues. CDR1 KGHSH and CDR2 LQKENI come from the germline V gene. The CDR3 region is CASSPPGYNSPLHF.

This clonotype shows up as medium-sized by frequency. The chain is built from TRBV18 and TRBJ1-6. From germline, CDR1 is KGHSH and CDR2 LQKENI. This CDR3 spans 15 amino acids. Here the CDR3 reads CASSSYTADNSPLHF.

By frequency, this clonotype registers medium-sized. The V call is TRBV6-1, the J call TRBJ2-7; the TCRdb call, TRBD1, lacks DNA for checking. Germline V gene data show CDR1 as MNHNS and CDR2 as SASEGT. The CDR3 is 16 residues long. The CDR3 loop reads CASLNRGGRSSYEQYF.

Considering frequency, this clonotype is medium-sized (0.01 to 0.1%). The CDR3 loop is CASSRDSYNEQFF. The chain has TRBV19 and TRBJ2-1; without DNA, the TCRdb call of TRBD1 cannot be checked. Germline CDR1 and CDR2: LNHDA and SQIVND (reference sequence). There are 13 residues in the CDR3.